This T cell receptor (beta chain) was recovered during a study of graft-versus-host responses after intestinal transplantation. General study results and limits: Researchers found GvH clones in recipient marrow, and some showed up first in ileum or blood. Circulating GvH clone levels at their peak were associated with HvG declines (early post-transplant).

About 200,000 CFSE-labeled responder cells were plated with about 200,000 irradiated, violet-dye-labeled stimulator cells. The responders that had proliferated, CFSE-low CD3+CD4+ and CD3+CD8+ cells, were sorted after the reaction. Germline loops: CDR1 SGHVS, CDR2 FQNEAQ. The V gene lost 1 base and the J gene lost 7 bases, with 10 bases spanning the gap. CDR3 length: 13 residues. This clone appeared a few times. TCRdb's copy holds only in-frame clones and misses some; the assay was immunoSEQ multiplex PCR. Of approximately 4,000 clones listed, about 29% are singletons. This receptor was taken from a human patient who was an organ donor for intestinal transplantation. The input for sequencing was alloreactive CD4+ T cells from a mixed lymphocyte reaction culture, taken before transplantation. The sample's subset: CFSE-low proliferating T cells sorted from roughly 6-day pre-transplant mixed lymphocyte reaction (GvH or HvG direction). The rearrangement uses TRBV7-8 and TRBJ2-5; perhaps TRBD2 as D (7 bases). CDR3 nucleotide sequence: TGTGCCAGCAGCTTAGGGGGGGGGCCGACCCAGTACTTC. Protein sequence: CASSLGGGPTQYF.